This T cell receptor (beta chain) comes out of a study of CD8 T cells in ankylosing spondylitis. Findings of the study overall: Ankylosing spondylitis blood appeared to be characterized by a TCR beta motif of eight highly homologous variants. Disease-linked clones bore a CD8+ phenotype and were relatively rare in peripheral blood. The study looked at matched synovial fluid samples from ankylosing spondylitis patients. Disease-linked clones were reported to be significantly enriched there.

Ten or more counts support this clonotype. Its matching antigen is unknown. Unmatched junction bases numbered 6, after V lost 3 bases and J lost 5 bases. The germline CDR1 and CDR2 sequences are SGHRS and YFSETQ. This CDR3 comprises 15 residues. TCRdb reprocessed the 5' RACE reads with MiXCR, giving one entry per CDR3 protein. The repertoire holds fewer than 450,000 distinct CDR3 sequences, more than 15% seen once, with about 0.94% in the top ten. This TCR was recovered from a male donor with ankylosing spondylitis. The chain is built from TRBV5-1 and TRBJ2-2; 8 nucleotides align to TRBD2. Material: blood, either unsorted or a sorted T cell fraction (not recorded which). CDR3 coding DNA: TGCGCCAGCAGCTCCGGGACTAGTCGTACCGGGGAGCTGTTTTTT. It translates to CASSSGTSRTGELFF.